This T cell receptor beta chain was sequenced for a study of blood T cell repertoires in COVID-19. Study-level background: Samples of COVID-19 (acute and convalescent) were obtained from the United States, Italy and Spain. In each case, the material was cDNA or gDNA derived from T cells, B-cell-depleted T cells, or PBMCs.

Original handling: Amplifying reference gene primers gave estimates of nucleated cell counts. Sequenced by immunoSEQ multiplex PCR; TCRdb stores in-frame clones only, minus some. For V, J and clone size, that table is used; D and trimming come from the DNA. Of over 120,000 clones in the sample, about 79% are singletons; the top ten hold approximately 4.5%. Germline lookup yields CDR1 SGHRS and CDR2 YFSETQ. The CDR3 spans 15 residues. J gave up 0 bases and V 3 bases, and 3 bases lay outside the gene matches. The rearrangement links TRBV5-1 to TRBJ2-3; TRBD2 matches 8 bases. This TCR came from a woman at least 80 years old with active or convalescent COVID-19. Sequencing was carried out using peripheral blood. The CDR3 DNA reads TGCGCCAGCAGCTCGACTAGCGAGAGCACAGATACGCAGTATTTT. Amino acid sequence: CASSSTSESTDTQYF.